This TCR beta chain originates from a study of T cell changes during pregnancy in multiple sclerosis. Germline lookup yields CDR1 MNHNY and CDR2 SVGAGI (reference sequence). The CDR3 spans 15 residues. V shed 7 bases and J shed 0 bases, with 13 bases lying between them. Sequencing was performed with immunoSEQ multiplex PCR; in TCRdb, only in-frame clones are kept and a portion is missing. The repertoire consists of around 40,000 clones, with about nine tenths occurring once and the leading ten covering 6% to 7.5%. The sequencing used CD8+ T cells from peripheral blood mononuclear cells, collected in the second trimester of pregnancy. This TCR came from a female donor with multiple sclerosis, enrolled in a pregnancy study. The chain is built from TRBV6-6 and TRBJ1-5; D is ambiguous. The CDR3 DNA is TGTGCCAGCACCCTCCGACTAGATAGCAATCAGCCCCAGCATTTT. This sequence encodes CASTLRLDSNQPQHF.